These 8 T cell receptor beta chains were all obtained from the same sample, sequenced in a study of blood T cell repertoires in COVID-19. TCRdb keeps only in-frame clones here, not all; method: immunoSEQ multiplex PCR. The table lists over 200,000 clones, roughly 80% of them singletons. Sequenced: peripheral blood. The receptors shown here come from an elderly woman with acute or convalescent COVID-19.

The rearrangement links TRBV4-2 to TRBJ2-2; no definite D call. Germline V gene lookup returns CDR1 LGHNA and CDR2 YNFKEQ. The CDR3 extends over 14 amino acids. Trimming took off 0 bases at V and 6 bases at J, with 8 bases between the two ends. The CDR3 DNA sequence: TGTGCCAGCAGCCAAGATAACTCACCCGGGGAGCTGTTTTTT. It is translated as CASSQDNSPGELFF.

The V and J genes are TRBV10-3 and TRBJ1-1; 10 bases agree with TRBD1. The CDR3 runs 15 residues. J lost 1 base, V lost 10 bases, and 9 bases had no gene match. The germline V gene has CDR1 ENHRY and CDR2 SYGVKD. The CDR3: CATGRTGGANTEAFF. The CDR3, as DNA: TGTGCCACAGGTCGGACAGGGGGGGCGAACACTGAAGCTTTCTTT.

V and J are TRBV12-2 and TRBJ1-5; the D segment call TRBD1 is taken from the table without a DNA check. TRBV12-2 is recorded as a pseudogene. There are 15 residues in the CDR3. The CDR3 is CASRRGQRQNQPQHF. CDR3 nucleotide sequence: TGTGCAAGTCGCAGAGGACAGAGGCAAAATCAGCCCCAGCATTTT.

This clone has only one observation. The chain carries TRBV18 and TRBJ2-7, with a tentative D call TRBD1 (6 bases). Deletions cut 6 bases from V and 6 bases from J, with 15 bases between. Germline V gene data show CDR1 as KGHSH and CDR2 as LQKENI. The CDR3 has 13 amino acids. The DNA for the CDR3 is TGTGCCAGCTCCAAGGACAGTTGGAGCGAGCAGTACTTC. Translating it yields CASSKDSWSEQYF.

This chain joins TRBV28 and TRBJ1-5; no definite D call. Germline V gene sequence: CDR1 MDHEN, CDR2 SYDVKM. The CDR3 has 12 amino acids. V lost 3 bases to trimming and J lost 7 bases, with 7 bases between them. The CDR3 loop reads CASSLELQPQHF. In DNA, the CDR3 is TGTGCCAGCAGTTTGGAGTTACAGCCCCAGCATTTT.

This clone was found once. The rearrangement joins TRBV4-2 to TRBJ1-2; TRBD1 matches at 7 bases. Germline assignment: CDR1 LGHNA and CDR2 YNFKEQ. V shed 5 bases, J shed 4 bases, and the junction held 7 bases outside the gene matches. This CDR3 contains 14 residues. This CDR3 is CASSSATGTYGYTF. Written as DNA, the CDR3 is TGTGCCAGCAGCTCAGCGACAGGGACCTATGGCTACACCTTC.

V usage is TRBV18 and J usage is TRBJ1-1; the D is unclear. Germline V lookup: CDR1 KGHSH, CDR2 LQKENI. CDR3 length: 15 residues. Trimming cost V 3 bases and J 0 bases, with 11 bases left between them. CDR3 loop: CASSPPSNMNTEAFF. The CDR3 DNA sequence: TGTGCCAGCTCACCTCCGTCGAACATGAACACTGAAGCTTTCTTT. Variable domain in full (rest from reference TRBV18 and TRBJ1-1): NAGVMQNPRHLVRRRGQEARLRCSPMKGHSHVYWYRQLPEEGLKFMVYLQKENIIDESGMPKERFSAEFPKEGPSILRIQQVVRGDSAAYFCASSPPSNMNTEAFFGQGTRLTVV.

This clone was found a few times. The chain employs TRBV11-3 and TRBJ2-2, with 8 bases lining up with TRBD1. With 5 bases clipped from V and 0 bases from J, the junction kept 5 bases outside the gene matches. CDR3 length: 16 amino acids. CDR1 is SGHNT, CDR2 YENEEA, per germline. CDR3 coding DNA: TGTGCCAGCAGCCCTCGGGACAGGTCGAACACCGGGGAGCTGTTTTTT. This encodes CASSPRDRSNTGELFF.